The 3 T cell receptor beta chains reported below all come from one sample, sequenced in a study of Ad26.COV2.S vaccination and SARS-CoV-2 variants. Only in-frame clones appear in the TCRdb table, and some are missing; sequencing was by immunoSEQ multiplex PCR. The sample shows around 300,000 clones, less than 90% of them seen only once. Treatment given: roughly 19 received Ad26.COV2.S at low or high dose, single or two shots; about 5 received placebo; per-sample allocation not given. The study sampled participants on day 63 after the first vaccine or placebo injection. The specimen comprised peripheral blood, sampled in a trial of Ad26.COV2.S vaccine versus placebo. The receptors come from a person aged 18-65 years who received the Ad26.COV2.S COVID-19 vaccine or a placebo.

The gene calls are TRBV2 and TRBJ2-3, with TRBD2 identical over 12 bases. V lost 6 bases, J lost 4 bases, and 8 bases stayed unmatched. Germline values: CDR1 SNHLY, CDR2 FYNNEI. The CDR3 totals 16 residues. CDR3 amino acids: CASRETSGSSADTQYF. As DNA, the CDR3 is TGTGCCAGCAGGGAGACTAGCGGGAGTTCAGCAGATACGCAGTATTTT.

The J gene is TRBJ2-6, the V gene TRBV25-1, with D possibly being TRBD1 (6 bases). Trimming took 3 bases from V and 2 from J, leaving 14 bases between them. CDR1 and CDR2 from the germline V gene are MGHDK and SYGVNS. The CDR3 consists of 17 residues. Here the CDR3 reads CASSDGYRVTGANVLTF. CDR3 nucleotides: TGTGCCAGCAGTGATGGGTACAGGGTAACTGGGGCCAACGTCCTGACTTTC.

V is TRBV5-1 and J is TRBJ1-6; weak D call: TRBD1 (5 bases). V was trimmed by 4 bases and J by 7 bases, leaving 12 bases between them. This CDR3 contains 14 residues. Per the germline V gene, CDR1 is SGHRS and CDR2 is YFSETQ. DNA of the CDR3: TGCGCCAGCAGCAGGGAAGGGGAAAATTCACCCCTCCACTTT. This sequence encodes CASSREGENSPLHF.